This paragraph covers one TCR beta chain sequence. Data came from immunoSEQ multiplex PCR; TCRdb stores just in-frame clones and leaves some out. The table shows roughly 110,000 clones, with roughly 84% occurring only once. The data were obtained in a study of blood T cell repertoires in COVID-19. Overall study: Researchers got acute and convalescent COVID-19 samples from the United States, Italy and Spain.

With 2 bases clipped from V and 4 bases from J, the junction kept 4 bases outside the gene matches. Germline V gene lookup returns CDR1 ENHRY and CDR2 SYGVKD. The CDR3 covers 16 residues. The genes are TRBV10-3 and TRBJ2-2; 10 positions match TRBD2. The sequence was collected from a woman in her sixties or seventies with acute or convalescent COVID-19. Sequencing used peripheral blood. The DNA for the CDR3 is TGTGCCATCAGTGAGGGAAGCGGGGGGGCCACCGGGGAGCTGTTTTTT. Its protein is CAISEGSGGATGELFF.